The clone carrying this TCR beta chain was counted many times. A Clinical Activity Score of at least 3, a NOSPECS grade of at least 4 and a duration under 3 months were recorded in the ophthalmopathy patients. The V and J ends lost 0 bases and 4 bases respectively, with 15 bases between them. The germline V gene has CDR1 SGHRS and CDR2 YFSETQ. The CDR3 consists of 16 residues. The data originate from a study of T cells in Graves' hyperthyroidism and ophthalmopathy. TCR beta CDR3 regions were amplified from RNA. Carried out on the TCR CDR3, a first-round RT-PCR used the HTBI primer set. TCRdb processed the multiplex PCR reads anew with MiXCR; each CDR3 protein has one entry. Of hundreds of thousands of distinct CDR3 sequences listed, 15% to 20% are singletons.

The chain carries TRBV5-1 and TRBJ2-3; a weak D match, TRBD2 (5 bases). The sample comprised blood. This clonotype originated in a man in his forties or fifties with Graves' ophthalmopathy. CDR3 in DNA: TGCGCCAGCAGCTTGGCCAGCACTAGTTTGTCAGATACGCAGTATTTT. Translation gives CASSLASTSLSDTQYF. Looking up the rest from reference TRBV5-1 and TRBJ2-3 gives the full variable domain: KAGVTQTPRYLIKTRGQQVTLSCSPISGHRSVSWYQQTPGQGLQFLFEYFSETQRNKGNFPGRFSGRQFSNSRSEMNVSTLELGDSALYLCASSLASTSLSDTQYFGPGTRLTVL.